This is a list of T cell receptor beta chains from one sample in a study of PD-1 blockade in classical Hodgkin lymphoma. The repertoire was sequenced with immunoSEQ multiplex PCR; TCRdb's copy has only in-frame clones and lacks some. The repertoire holds 30,000 to 35,000 clones, with 75% to 95% as singletons. The specimen was CD4+ T cells from blood, collected at baseline. Every receptor here comes from a human donor with classical Hodgkin lymphoma. CDR3s include the opening cysteine and the closing phenylalanine or tryptophan. The D gene is left open where the match is weak. A row's size may be missing; if present it is once, few, many or a size class.

clone size,V gene,D gene,J gene,CDR3 DNA,CDR3 protein
few,TRBV28,NA,TRBJ1-2,TGTGCCAGCAGCCCCTACCTAGTGCCTTCTAACTATGGCTACACCTTC,CASSPYLVPSNYGYTF
NA,TRBV27,TRBD1,TRBJ1-2,TGTGCCAGCAGTCTTGGACAGGGCAAAGAGGGCTACACCTTC,CASSLGQGKEGYTF
NA,TRBV28,NA,TRBJ1-1,TGTGCCAGCAGTTCCCCGGACCAGGCGAGGAACACTGAAGCTTTCTTT,CASSSPDQARNTEAFF
NA,TRBV5-6,TRBD2,TRBJ2-7,TGTGCCAGCAGCTTGGCGGGAGGCAACGAGCAGTACTTC,CASSLAGGNEQYF
NA,TRBV25-1,NA,TRBJ1-1,TGTGCCAGCAGTGAATGGGGATTCATGAACACTGAAGCTTTCTTT,CASSEWGFMNTEAFF
NA,TRBV6-1,TRBD2,TRBJ2-1,TGTGCCAGCAGTTATCGAGCGGGAGAGCAGTTCTTC,CASSYRAGEQFF
NA,TRBV19,TRBD1,TRBJ1-2,TGTGCCAGTAGTATGGTGGGACAGACTTATGGCTACACCTTC,CASSMVGQTYGYTF
NA,TRBV2,NA,TRBJ1-5,TGTGCCAGCAGTGAAGCGGGGTCGGCGAGGGAGCCCCAGCATTTT,CASSEAGSAREPQHF
NA,TRBV5-8,NA,TRBJ1-1,TGTGCCAGCAGCTTGTGGGGGGGGAACACTGAAGCTTTCTTT,CASSLWGGNTEAFF
NA,TRBV7-2,TRBD1,TRBJ1-2,TGTGCCAGCAGTCGGGACAGGATCTACTATGGCTACACCTTC,CASSRDRIYYGYTF
NA,TRBV10-3,TRBD2,TRBJ2-3,TGTGCCATCCGAATAGCGGGATCTAGCACAGATACGCAGTATTTT,CAIRIAGSSTDTQYF
NA,TRBV5-6,NA,TRBJ1-1,TGTGCCAGCAGCTTCGCGGAGGCTGAAGCTTTCTTT,CASSFAEAEAFF
NA,TRBV11-2,TRBD1,TRBJ1-3,TGTGCCAGCAGCCCATGGACAGGGCTTCCTGGTGGAAACACCATATATTTT,CASSPWTGLPGGNTIYF
NA,TRBV6-5,NA,TRBJ1-1,TGTGCCAGCAGCCTTCTCAAAGCTTTCTTT,CASSLLKAFF
NA,TRBV10-1,NA,TRBJ2-1,TGCGCCAGCAGTGATCTTTTTAGGGATGAGCAGTTCTTC,CASSDLFRDEQFF
once,TRBV11-3,NA,TRBJ2-1,TGTGCCAGCAGCTTACACCCGGAAGAGCAGTTCTTC,CASSLHPEEQFF
NA,TRBV15,NA,TRBJ2-5,TGTGCCACCAGCAGAGATCAGGGGGGCTTTCAGGAGACCCAGTACTTC,CATSRDQGGFQETQYF
NA,TRBV5-5,NA,TRBJ2-2,TGTGCCAGCAGCTTGGACCCCAGAGGGGGCGGGGAGCTGTTTTTT,CASSLDPRGGGELFF
NA,TRBV15,NA,TRBJ1-3,TGTGCCACCAGCAGAGAATTTAGAAACACCATATATTTT,CATSREFRNTIYF
NA,TRBV7-9,TRBD2,TRBJ2-2,TGTGCCAGCAGCTGGACTAGCGGTAACACCGGGGAGCTGTTTTTT,CASSWTSGNTGELFF
NA,TRBV7-2,NA,TRBJ2-7,TGTGCCAGCAGCCCAGGGGGGTGGGCCTACGAGCAGTACTTC,CASSPGGWAYEQYF
NA,TRBV7-9,NA,TRBJ1-1,TGTGCCAGCAGCTTAGCAGGCGAGCGGGCTTTCTTT,CASSLAGERAFF
NA,TRBV12-1,NA,TRBJ1-5,TGTGCCATTAGGGACCGGGACGGCAATAGCAATCAGCCCCAGCATTTT,CAIRDRDGNSNQPQHF
NA,TRBV28,TRBD1,TRBJ2-7,TGTGCCAGCAGTTCCACCCACAGGGGTCGGGGCTACGAGCAGTACTTC,CASSSTHRGRGYEQYF
NA,TRBV6-1,TRBD1,TRBJ2-3,TGTGCCAGCAGTTCTCGAGGGGGACAGGGGTACACGCAGTATTTT,CASSSRGGQGYTQYF
NA,TRBV19,NA,TRBJ2-2,TGTGCCAGTAGTATCTACAGGAACACCGGGGAGCTGTTTTTT,CASSIYRNTGELFF
NA,TRBV5-1,TRBD2,TRBJ2-5,TGCGCCAGCAGCTCAGGGACTAGCGGGACCAAATACCAAGAGACCCAGTACTTC,CASSSGTSGTKYQETQYF
NA,TRBV7-9,NA,TRBJ1-3,TGTGCCAGCAGCCCCCGAGTAGACTCTGGAAACACCATATATTTT,CASSPRVDSGNTIYF
NA,TRBV28,TRBD1,TRBJ1-1,TGTGCCAGCAGTTTATTAGGAGGGACAGGGAGGGCGAACACTGAAGCTTTCTTT,CASSLLGGTGRANTEAFF
NA,TRBV6-5,NA,TRBJ2-5,TGTGCCAGCAGTTACGAACACAGAGGGTTCCAAGAGACCCAGTACTTC,CASSYEHRGFQETQYF
NA,TRBV14,TRBD1,TRBJ2-3,TGTGCCAGCAGCCAAACGTTGAGACAGGGGGCCGGCACAGATACGCAGTATTTT,CASSQTLRQGAGTDTQYF
NA,TRBV18,TRBD2,TRBJ2-1,TGTGCCAGCCGTAGCGGGAGCCCCTCCTACAATGAGCAGTTCTTC,CASRSGSPSYNEQFF
NA,TRBV11-2,NA,TRBJ1-3,TGTGCCAGCAGCTTTCGGCTACAGGTAGCTGGAAACACCATATATTTT,CASSFRLQVAGNTIYF
NA,TRBV5-1,NA,TRBJ1-2,TGCGCCAGCAGCTTGGACACTGCTAACTATGGCTACACCTTC,CASSLDTANYGYTF
NA,TRBV29-1,NA,TRBJ1-1,TGCAGCGCCGGGGATAAGAACACTGAAGCTTTCTTT,CSAGDKNTEAFF
NA,TRBV7-8,NA,TRBJ1-1,TGTGCCAGCAGCTTAGCGCACACTGAAGCTTTCTTT,CASSLAHTEAFF
NA,TRBV10-3,TRBD1,TRBJ2-1,TGTGCCATCAGTGCCGGGACAGGGCCCTACAATGAGCAGTTCTTC,CAISAGTGPYNEQFF
NA,TRBV18,NA,TRBJ1-4,TGTGCCAGCTCATTGGGGGTTACTAATGAAAAACTGTTTTTT,CASSLGVTNEKLFF
NA,TRBV29-1,NA,TRBJ1-6,TGCAGCGTTGAAGATACTGCTGGTTCACCCCTCCACTTT,CSVEDTAGSPLHF
NA,TRBV30,NA,TRBJ2-7,TGTGCCTGGGCCGAGCTGAGGACACAGCAGTACTTC,CAWAELRTQQYF
NA,TRBV11-1,TRBD2,TRBJ2-5,TGTGCCAGCAGAGGACTAGCGGGAGGAGAGACCCAGTACTTC,CASRGLAGGETQYF
NA,TRBV4-2,NA,TRBJ1-3,TGTGCCAGCAGCCGAAGTTGGGGGGGCGGAAACACCATATATTTT,CASSRSWGGGNTIYF